This T cell receptor (beta chain) was found in a study of T-cell memory formation after mild COVID-19. The CDR3 is 15 residues long. The V gene's germline CDR1 is SGHRS and CDR2 YFSETQ. TCRdb called the 5' RACE reads again in MiXCR, with one record for every CDR3 protein. Among some 270,000 distinct CDR3 sequences listed, 15% to 19% were seen once. This clonotype was counted many times. Relative to the germline gene, one junction end is altered; a read error may explain this. This clonotype originated in an adult woman who had mild COVID-19 (a few samples of this study predate the infection). Cell type and time point are not known. Sequenced: PBMCs or a T cell subset sorted from them (not recorded which). V gene TRBV5-1 combines with J gene TRBJ2-6; a possible D gene is TRBD1 (6 bases). The CDR3 spells CASSLGGSGANVLTF. As DNA, the CDR3 is TGTGCCAGCAGCTTAGGGGGCTCTGGGGCCAACGTCCTGACTTTC.